Listed below are T cell receptor beta chains from one sample, sequenced in a study of shared clonotypes between healthy human individuals. Repertoires were generated with immunoSEQ multiplex PCR, while TCRdb's copy carries only in-frame clones and drops some. The sample has some 2.1 million clones, about 93% seen once. The sequencing input was naive CD8+ T cells from PBMCs. The receptors shown here come from a man between 18 and 35 years old in good health. Some clones in this sample may be carry-over from other donors' samples. Each CDR3 is given with its conserved first and last residue. The order of the fields is J gene, clone size, V gene, D gene, CDR3 DNA, CDR3 protein. A D gene is named only where the DNA matches it firmly. Only some rows state a clone size, as once, few, many or a class for expanded clones.

>TRBJ1-5|.|TRBV28|TRBD1
TGTGCCAGCAGTTTAAGGGGGCTTGGCCCCTCTAGCAATCAGCCCCAGCATTTT
CASSLRGLGPSSNQPQHF
>TRBJ2-3|.|TRBV6-5|.
TGTGCCAGCAGTCCTAGCTCTAGCACAGATACGCAGTATTTT
CASSPSSSTDTQYF
>TRBJ2-7|.|TRBV10-3|.
TGTGCCACGTTGGAACCTACCGGGTACGAGCAGTACTTC
CATLEPTGYEQYF
>TRBJ2-3|.|TRBV28|TRBD2
TGTGCCAGCAGTCCCGTTTTCGTGGGAGGGACGCAGTATTTT
CASSPVFVGGTQYF
>TRBJ2-3|.|TRBV5-1|.
TGCGCCAGCAGCTTCCCGGGCGCTGGGAGCACAGATACGCAGTATTTT
CASSFPGAGSTDTQYF
>TRBJ2-1|.|TRBV5-1|.
TGCGCCAGCAGCCGAACTAGCTCCTACAATGAGCAGTTCTTC
CASSRTSSYNEQFF
>TRBJ2-5|.|TRBV7-8|TRBD1
TGTGCCAGCAGCCGTCGGACAGGGGGGGAGACCCAGTACTTC
CASSRRTGGETQYF
>TRBJ2-1|.|TRBV16|.
TGTGCCAGCAGCCAGCCTGACCGGGACGGCCACGGTGAGCAGTTCTTC
CASSQPDRDGHGEQFF
>TRBJ1-1|.|TRBV27|.
TGTGCCAGCAGCCCAACGGGGATCACTGAAGCTTTCTTT
CASSPTGITEAFF
>TRBJ2-5|.|TRBV7-8|.
TGTGCCAGCAGCTTGGGCGTCCCCCTCCGAGAGACCCAGTACTTC
CASSLGVPLRETQYF
>TRBJ2-7|.|TRBV5-1|.
TGCGCCAGCAGCTTGGCGGCAGGGAAATCCTACGAGCAGTACTTC
CASSLAAGKSYEQYF
>TRBJ1-1|.|TRBV7-8|.
TGTGCCAGCAGGGCCCTGGGATACACTGAAGCTTTCTTT
CASRALGYTEAFF
>TRBJ2-1|.|TRBV7-3|TRBD2
TGTGCCAGCAGCGAGAACCTCGGACTAGGTTCAAATGAGCAGTTCTTC
CASSENLGLGSNEQFF
>TRBJ2-2|.|TRBV4-1|TRBD2
TGCGCCAGCAGCCTGGATACTAGCGGGAGAGCAGGGCGGACCGGGGAGCTGTTTTTT
CASSLDTSGRAGRTGELFF
>TRBJ1-3|.|TRBV4-1|.
TGCGCCAGCAGCCAAGATGGGTATAGCCGCGCAAACACCATATATTTT
CASSQDGYSRANTIYF
>TRBJ2-2|.|TRBV9|TRBD1
TGTGCCAGCAGCATGCGGGACAGGCCTTATCCGAACACCGGGGAGCTGTTTTTT
CASSMRDRPYPNTGELFF
>TRBJ2-7|.|TRBV6-5|.
TGTGCCAGCAGTTATAAGGGCGGTAGCTCCTACGAGCAGTACTTC
CASSYKGGSSYEQYF
>TRBJ2-7|.|TRBV5-5|.
TGTGCCAGCAGCTTGGCCCCACCCTACGAGCAGTACTTC
CASSLAPPYEQYF
>TRBJ2-1|.|TRBV19|TRBD2
TGTGCCAGTAGTACCCCGGGACTAATGAATGAGCAGTTCTTC
CASSTPGLMNEQFF
>TRBJ2-7|.|TRBV7-9|TRBD2
TGTGCCAGCAGCTGGACTAGCGGGAAGTACGAGCAGTACTTC
CASSWTSGKYEQYF
>TRBJ1-1|.|TRBV28|TRBD1
TGTGCCAGCAGTTCAAGCCTGACAGGGGGCGCGGAAGCTTTCTTT
CASSSSLTGGAEAFF
>TRBJ2-7|.|TRBV21-1|.
TGTGCCAGCAGCATGGGACTAGCCCTCTACGAGCAGTACTTC
CASSMGLALYEQYF
>TRBJ2-1|.|TRBV7-8|.
TGTGCCAGCAGCCCTAGTTATGAGCAGTTCTTC
CASSPSYEQFF
>TRBJ2-1|.|TRBV5-1|.
TGCGCCAGCAGCTGGGACGATCGCCGGAGCTCCTACAATGAGCAGTTCTTC
CASSWDDRRSSYNEQFF
>TRBJ2-7|.|TRBV7-8|TRBD1
TGTGCCAGCAGCACGTATCAGGGGGCGCATGAGCAGTACTTC
CASSTYQGAHEQYF
>TRBJ2-7|.|TRBV30|TRBD2
TGTGCCTGGAGTCCCGGGACTAGCGGCTCCTACGAGCAGTACTTC
CAWSPGTSGSYEQYF
>TRBJ2-5|.|TRBV11-2|.
TGTGCCAGCAGCTTAGGCCCGGACCCCCCCTGGGAGGAGACCCAGTACTTC
CASSLGPDPPWEETQYF
>TRBJ2-7|once|TRBV13|TRBD2
TGTGCCAGCAGCCCCCGCGGTAGCGGGAGTCCCTACGAGCAGTACTTC
CASSPRGSGSPYEQYF
>TRBJ1-4|.|TRBV28|TRBD1
TGTGCCAGCAGAGCTACTCCCGGACAGGACTATGAAAAACTGTTTTTT
CASRATPGQDYEKLFF
>TRBJ2-7|.|TRBV6-5|TRBD2
TGTGCCAGCAGTTACTCGAGCGGGAGGGTAACCTACGAGCAGTACTTC
CASSYSSGRVTYEQYF
>TRBJ2-3|.|TRBV2|.
TGTGCCAGCAGTGCTCCCCGGCAATTCCTTATTAGCACAGATACGCAGTATTTT
CASSAPRQFLISTDTQYF
>TRBJ2-7|.|TRBV27|TRBD2
TGTGCCAGCAGTCCGGGACTAGTTTTCGAGCAGTACTTC
CASSPGLVFEQYF
>TRBJ2-3|.|TRBV9|TRBD2
TGTGCCAGCAGCGTCGGGACTAGCGGCTTGGCGCAGTATTTT
CASSVGTSGLAQYF
>TRBJ2-7|.|TRBV7-2|.
TGTGCCAGCAGCTCTACCGGATCCTACGAGCAGTACTTC
CASSSTGSYEQYF
>TRBJ1-2|.|TRBV7-2|.
TGTGCCAGCAGCTTAAGTCTCGTGGAGTCTGGGATTATCTATGGCTACACCTTC
CASSLSLVESGIIYGYTF
>TRBJ1-5|.|TRBV9|.
TGTGCCAGCAGCGTAAGTGTGGGGAGCAATCAGCCCCAGCATTTT
CASSVSVGSNQPQHF
>TRBJ2-7|.|TRBV27|.
TGTGCCAGCAGCTTAACGGTCTCCTACGAGCAGTACTTC
CASSLTVSYEQYF
>TRBJ1-2|.|TRBV15|.
TGTGCCACCAGCAGCCAGCCGGAAGAAGCTAACTATGGCTACACCTTC
CATSSQPEEANYGYTF
>TRBJ2-7|once|TRBV7-9|TRBD2
TGTGCCAGCAGCCCAGGGGTAGGTCTAGCGGGGGACGAGCAGTACTTC
CASSPGVGLAGDEQYF
>TRBJ2-1|.|TRBV19|TRBD2
TGTGCCAGTAGTACCCGGGGACTAGTCAGTGAGCAGTTCTTC
CASSTRGLVSEQFF
>TRBJ1-1|.|TRBV6-5|.
TGTGCCAGCAGTTACTCGACCGGGAAGACTGAAGCTTTCTTT
CASSYSTGKTEAFF
>TRBJ1-3|.|TRBV7-9|.
TGTGCCAGCAGCCCTCCCGGACTCTCTGGAAACACCATATATTTT
CASSPPGLSGNTIYF
>TRBJ1-4|.|TRBV7-9|.
TGTGCCAGCAGCCGAACGGGTGGGGGCAGTGAAAAACTGTTTTTT
CASSRTGGGSEKLFF
>TRBJ2-7|.|TRBV13|.
TGTGCCAGCACCTCGAAAGACAGAATCTACGAGCAGTACTTC
CASTSKDRIYEQYF
>TRBJ2-6|.|TRBV19|TRBD2
TGTGCCAGTAGCGGGGGGGTCGGGGCCAACGTCCTGACTTTC
CASSGGVGANVLTF
>TRBJ1-4|.|TRBV7-9|.
TGTGCCAGCAGCTCCCGGGCGGATTGGGCTGAAAAACTGTTTTTT
CASSSRADWAEKLFF
>TRBJ2-1|.|TRBV28|.
TGTGCCAGCAGTGATCGCGTAGCGGCTAATGAGCAGTTCTTC
CASSDRVAANEQFF
>TRBJ1-1|.|TRBV11-2|.
TGTGCCAGCAGCATCCTTCAGGGGCCCGAGCGAGCTTTCTTT
CASSILQGPERAFF
>TRBJ2-3|.|TRBV27|.
TGTGCCAGCAGTTTATTCCGCACAGATACGCAGTATTTT
CASSLFRTDTQYF
>TRBJ1-2|.|TRBV2|.
TGTGCCAGTCAGAACAGGGATTACCTCTATGGCTACACCTTC
CASQNRDYLYGYTF